This T cell receptor beta chain was recorded in a study of cytomegalovirus exposure and HLA in healthy donors. A word on this clone: Its antigen remains unidentified.

In the PCR, 60 Vbeta and 13 Jbeta primers were used. Libraries were prepared by immunoSEQ multiplex PCR; TCRdb keeps only in-frame clonotypes and omits some of them. The sample table includes over 65,000 clones. Study findings and constraints: Beyond CMV serostatus, there was no information to go on about immune exposure. Reported results showed that the classifier diagnosed cytomegalovirus status with high specificity and sensitivity.

The ends were cut back, 5 bases at V and 5 bases at J, with 18 bases in the middle. The CDR3 has 15 residues. The germline gives CDR1 MNHEY, CDR2 SVGAGI. The chain carries TRBV6-5 and TRBJ2-5, with TRBD2 as a possible D gene (5 bases). Material: PBMCs. This receptor was taken from a man younger than 40 in good health and CMV-seronegative. CDR3 sequence: CASSNPGLHGETQYF. CDR3 DNA: TGTGCCAGCAGTAACCCGGGGTTACACGGGGAGACCCAGTACTTC.